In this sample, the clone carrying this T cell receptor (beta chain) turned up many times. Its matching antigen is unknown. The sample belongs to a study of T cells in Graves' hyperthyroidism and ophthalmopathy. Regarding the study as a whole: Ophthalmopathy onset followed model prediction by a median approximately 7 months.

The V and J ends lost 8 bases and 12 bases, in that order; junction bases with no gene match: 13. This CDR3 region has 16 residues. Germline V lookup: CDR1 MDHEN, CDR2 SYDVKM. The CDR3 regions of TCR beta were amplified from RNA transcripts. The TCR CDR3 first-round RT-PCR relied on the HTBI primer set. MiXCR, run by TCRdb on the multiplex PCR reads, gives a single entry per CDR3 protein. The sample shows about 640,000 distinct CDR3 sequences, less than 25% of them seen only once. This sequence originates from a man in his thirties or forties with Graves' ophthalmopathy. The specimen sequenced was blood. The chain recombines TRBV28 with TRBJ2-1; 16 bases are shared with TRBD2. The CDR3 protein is CASLNAGTSGRGWQFF. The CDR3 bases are TGTGCCAGCCTAAATGCCGGGACTAGCGGGAGGGGGTGGCAGTTCTTC.